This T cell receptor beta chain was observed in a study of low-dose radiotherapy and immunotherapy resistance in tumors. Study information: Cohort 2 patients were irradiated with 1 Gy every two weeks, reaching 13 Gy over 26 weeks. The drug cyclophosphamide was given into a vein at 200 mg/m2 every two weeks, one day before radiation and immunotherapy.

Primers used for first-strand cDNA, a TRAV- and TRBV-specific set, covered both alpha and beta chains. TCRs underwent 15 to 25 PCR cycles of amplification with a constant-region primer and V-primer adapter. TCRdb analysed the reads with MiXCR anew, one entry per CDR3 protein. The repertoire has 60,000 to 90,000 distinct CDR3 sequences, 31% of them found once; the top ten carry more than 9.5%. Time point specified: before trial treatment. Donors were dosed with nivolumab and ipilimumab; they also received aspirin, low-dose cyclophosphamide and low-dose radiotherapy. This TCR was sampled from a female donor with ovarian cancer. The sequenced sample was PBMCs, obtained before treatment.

Here the CDR3 reads CASSPRRDRGSEQYF. CDR3 DNA: TGTGCCAGCAGCCCCCGCCGGGACCGCGGTTCCGAGCAGTACTTC. This rearrangement joins TRBV7-2 to TRBJ2-7, with D perhaps being TRBD1 or TRBD2 (5 bases each). Deletions cut 5 bases from V and 6 bases from J, with 20 bases between. This CDR3 has 15 amino acids. Germline CDR1 is SGHTA and CDR2 is FQGNSA.